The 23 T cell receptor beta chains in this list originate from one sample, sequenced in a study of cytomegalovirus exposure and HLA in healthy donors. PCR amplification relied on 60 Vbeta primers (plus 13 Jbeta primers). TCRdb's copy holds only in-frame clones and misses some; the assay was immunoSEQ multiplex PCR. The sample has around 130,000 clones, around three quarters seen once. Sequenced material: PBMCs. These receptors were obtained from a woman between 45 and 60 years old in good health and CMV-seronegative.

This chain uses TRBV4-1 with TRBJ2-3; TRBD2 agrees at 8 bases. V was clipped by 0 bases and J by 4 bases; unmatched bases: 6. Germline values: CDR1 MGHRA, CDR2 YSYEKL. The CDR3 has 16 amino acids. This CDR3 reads CASSQDAGGFADTQYF. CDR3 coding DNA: TGCGCCAGCAGCCAAGATGCGGGGGGCTTCGCAGATACGCAGTATTTT.

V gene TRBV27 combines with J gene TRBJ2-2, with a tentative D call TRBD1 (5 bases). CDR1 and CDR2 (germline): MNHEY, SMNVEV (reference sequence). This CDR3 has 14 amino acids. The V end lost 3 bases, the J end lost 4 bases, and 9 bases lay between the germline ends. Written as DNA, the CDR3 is TGTGCCAGCAGTTTGTTCAGGGCCACCGGGGAGCTGTTTTTT. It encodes CASSLFRATGELFF.

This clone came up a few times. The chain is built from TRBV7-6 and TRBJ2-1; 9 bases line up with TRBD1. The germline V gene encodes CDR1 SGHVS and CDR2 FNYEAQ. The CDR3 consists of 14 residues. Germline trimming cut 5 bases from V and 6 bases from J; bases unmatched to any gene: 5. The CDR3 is CASSLRDRVNEQFF. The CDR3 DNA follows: TGTGCCAGCAGCCTTCGGGACAGGGTCAATGAGCAGTTCTTC.

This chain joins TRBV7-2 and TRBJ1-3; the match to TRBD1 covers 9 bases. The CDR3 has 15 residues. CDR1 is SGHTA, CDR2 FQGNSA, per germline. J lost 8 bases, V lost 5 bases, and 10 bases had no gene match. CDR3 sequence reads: CASSPFPGQGDTIYF. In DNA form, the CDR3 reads TGTGCCAGCAGCCCCTTCCCGGGACAGGGTGACACCATATATTTT.

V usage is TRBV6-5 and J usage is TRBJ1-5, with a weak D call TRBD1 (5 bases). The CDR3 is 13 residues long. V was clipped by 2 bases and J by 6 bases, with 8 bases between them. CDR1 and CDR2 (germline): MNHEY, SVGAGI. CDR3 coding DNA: TGTGCCAGCAGTTACGGGGGAGGTCAGCCCCAGCATTTT. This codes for CASSYGGGQPQHF.

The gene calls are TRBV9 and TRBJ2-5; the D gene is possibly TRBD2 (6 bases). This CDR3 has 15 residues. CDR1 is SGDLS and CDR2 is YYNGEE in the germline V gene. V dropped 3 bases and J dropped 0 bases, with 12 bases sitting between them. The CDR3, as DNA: TGTGCCAGCAGCGCCCTCGGGGGAAACCAAGAGACCCAGTACTTC. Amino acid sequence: CASSALGGNQETQYF.

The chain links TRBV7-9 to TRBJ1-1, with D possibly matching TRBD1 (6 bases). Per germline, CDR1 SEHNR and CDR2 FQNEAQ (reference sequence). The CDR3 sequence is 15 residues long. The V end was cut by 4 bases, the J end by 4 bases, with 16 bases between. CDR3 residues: CASSSPDSLVTEAFF. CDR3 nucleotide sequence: TGTGCCAGCAGCTCCCCGGACAGTTTGGTCACTGAAGCTTTCTTT.

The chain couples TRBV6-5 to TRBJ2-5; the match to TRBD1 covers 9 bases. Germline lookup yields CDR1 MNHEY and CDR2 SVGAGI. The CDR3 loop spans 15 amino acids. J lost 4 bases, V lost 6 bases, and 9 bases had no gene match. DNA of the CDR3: TGTGCCAGCAGCCTCAAACAGGGGGCGGGAGAGACCCAGTACTTC. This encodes CASSLKQGAGETQYF.

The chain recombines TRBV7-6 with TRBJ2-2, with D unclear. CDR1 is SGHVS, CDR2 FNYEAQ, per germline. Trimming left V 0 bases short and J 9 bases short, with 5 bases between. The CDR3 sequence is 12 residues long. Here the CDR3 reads CASSLAGWELFF. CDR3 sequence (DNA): TGTGCCAGCAGCTTAGCTGGCTGGGAGCTGTTTTTT.

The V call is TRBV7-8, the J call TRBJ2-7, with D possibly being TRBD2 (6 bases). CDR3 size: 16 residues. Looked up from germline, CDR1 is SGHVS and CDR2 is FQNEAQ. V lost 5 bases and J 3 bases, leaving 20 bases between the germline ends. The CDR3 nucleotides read TGTGCCAGCAGCCAATGGGGGTCGGCTAGCGACTACGAGCAGTACGTC. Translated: CASSQWGSASDYEQYV.

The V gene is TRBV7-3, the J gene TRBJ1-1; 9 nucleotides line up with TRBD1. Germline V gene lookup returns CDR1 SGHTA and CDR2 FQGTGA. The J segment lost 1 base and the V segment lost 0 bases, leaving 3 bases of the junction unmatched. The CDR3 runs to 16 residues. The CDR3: CASSLTNRGPNTEAFF. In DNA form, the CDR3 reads TGTGCCAGCAGCTTAACTAACAGGGGGCCGAACACTGAAGCTTTCTTT.

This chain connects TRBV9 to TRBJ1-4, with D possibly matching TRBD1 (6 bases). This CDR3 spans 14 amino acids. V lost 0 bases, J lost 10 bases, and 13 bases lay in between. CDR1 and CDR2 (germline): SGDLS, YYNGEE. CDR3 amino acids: CASSVGTGLGKLFF. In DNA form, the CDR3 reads TGTGCCAGCAGCGTAGGAACAGGGTTGGGAAAACTGTTTTTT.

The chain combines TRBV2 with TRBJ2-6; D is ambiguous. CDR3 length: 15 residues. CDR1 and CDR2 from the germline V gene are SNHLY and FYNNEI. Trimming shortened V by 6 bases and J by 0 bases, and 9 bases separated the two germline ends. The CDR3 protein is CASSGETSGANVLTF. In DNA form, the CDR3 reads TGTGCCAGCAGCGGAGAGACCTCTGGGGCCAACGTCCTGACTTTC.

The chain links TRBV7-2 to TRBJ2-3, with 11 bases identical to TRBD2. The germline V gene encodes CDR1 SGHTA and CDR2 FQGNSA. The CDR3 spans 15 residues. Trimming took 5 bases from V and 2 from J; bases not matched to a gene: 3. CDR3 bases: TGTGCCAGCAGCAATAGCGGGAGGGCCACAGATACGCAGTATTTT. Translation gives CASSNSGRATDTQYF.

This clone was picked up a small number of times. The chain's CDR3 is CAISESPSGEGDTQYF. The CDR3 nucleotides read TGTGCCATCAGTGAGAGTCCTAGCGGGGAAGGGGATACGCAGTATTTT. This rearrangement joins TRBV10-3 to TRBJ2-3, with 9 bases that match TRBD2. Germline CDR1 reads ENHRY; CDR2 reads SYGVKD. The CDR3 runs 16 residues. The V gene end was trimmed by 2 bases and the J gene end by 6 bases; junction bases not matched to a gene: 9.

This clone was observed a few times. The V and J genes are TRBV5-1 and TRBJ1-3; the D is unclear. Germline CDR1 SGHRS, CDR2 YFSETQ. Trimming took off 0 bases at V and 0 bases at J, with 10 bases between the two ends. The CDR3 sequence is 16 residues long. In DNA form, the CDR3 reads TGCGCCAGCAGCTTGGCCTGGGAGAGCTCTGGAAACACCATATATTTT. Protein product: CASSLAWESSGNTIYF.

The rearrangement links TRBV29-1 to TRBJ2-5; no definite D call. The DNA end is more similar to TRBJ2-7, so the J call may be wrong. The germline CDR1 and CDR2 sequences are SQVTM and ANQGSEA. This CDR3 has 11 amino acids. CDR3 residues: CSVELFYEQYF. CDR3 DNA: TGCAGCGTTGAATTGTTCTACGAGCAGTACTTC.

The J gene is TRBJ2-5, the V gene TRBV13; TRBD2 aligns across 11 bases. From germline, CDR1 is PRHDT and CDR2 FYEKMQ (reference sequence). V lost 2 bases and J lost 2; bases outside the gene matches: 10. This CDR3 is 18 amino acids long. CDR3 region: CASSLRMSSGRAQETQYF. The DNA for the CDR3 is TGTGCCAGCAGCTTACGAATGAGTAGCGGGAGGGCTCAAGAGACCCAGTACTTC. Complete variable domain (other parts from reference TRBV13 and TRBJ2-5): AAGVIQSPRHLIKEKRETATLKCYPIPRHDTVYWYQQGPGQDPQFLISFYEKMQSDKGSIPDRFSAQQFSDYHSELNMSSLELGDSALYFCASSLRMSSGRAQETQYFGPGTRLLVL.

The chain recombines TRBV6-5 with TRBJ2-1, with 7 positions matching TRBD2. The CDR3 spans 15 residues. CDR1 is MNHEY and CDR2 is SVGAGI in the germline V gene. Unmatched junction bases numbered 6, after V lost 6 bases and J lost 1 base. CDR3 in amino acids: CASSLAETSYNEQFF. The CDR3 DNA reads TGTGCCAGCAGCCTAGCGGAGACATCCTACAATGAGCAGTTCTTC.

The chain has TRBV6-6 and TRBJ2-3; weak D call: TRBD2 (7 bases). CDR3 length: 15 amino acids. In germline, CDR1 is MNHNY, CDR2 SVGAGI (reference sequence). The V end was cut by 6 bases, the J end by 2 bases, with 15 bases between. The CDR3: CASRNGGAYTDTQYF. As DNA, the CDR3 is TGTGCCAGCAGGAATGGGGGGGCCTACACAGATACGCAGTATTTT.

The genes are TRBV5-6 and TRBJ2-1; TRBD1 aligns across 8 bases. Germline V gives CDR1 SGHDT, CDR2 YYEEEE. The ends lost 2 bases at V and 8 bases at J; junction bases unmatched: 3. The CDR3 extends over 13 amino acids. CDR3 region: CASSLYRGYEQFF. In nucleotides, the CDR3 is TGTGCCAGCAGCTTATACAGGGGGTATGAGCAGTTCTTC.

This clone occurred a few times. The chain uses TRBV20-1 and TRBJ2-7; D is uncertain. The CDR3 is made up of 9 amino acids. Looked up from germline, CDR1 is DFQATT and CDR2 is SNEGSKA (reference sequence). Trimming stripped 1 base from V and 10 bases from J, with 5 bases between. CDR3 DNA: TGCAGTGCTAGAGTGGCCCAGTACGTC. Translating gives CSARVAQYV.

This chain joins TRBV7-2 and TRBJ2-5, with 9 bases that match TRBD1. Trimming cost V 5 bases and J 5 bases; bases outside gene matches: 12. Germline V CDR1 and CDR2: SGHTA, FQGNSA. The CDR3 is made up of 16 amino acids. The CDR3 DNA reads TGTGCCAGCAGCCCGGGAAGGGACAGGGCACGCGAGACCCAGTACTTC. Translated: CASSPGRDRARETQYF.